The T cell receptor (beta chain) described here comes from a study of T cells in localized non-small cell lung cancer. Assay used: immunoSEQ multiplex PCR; TCRdb lists only in-frame clones, some missing. In the table there are tens of thousands of clones, 90% to 95% of which are singletons. This CDR3 comprises 15 residues. Germline CDR1 SGHNT, CDR2 YENEEA. J was trimmed by 0 bases and V by 3 bases; bases with no gene match: 5. V is TRBV11-3 and J is TRBJ2-7, with 7 bases matching TRBD1. The specimen was PBMCs, collected before any cancer treatment. The source is a woman aged 40 to 75 with stage II lung adenocarcinoma. The CDR3, as DNA: TGTGCCAGCAGCTTTTGGGACAGAGTCTCCTACGAGCAGTACTTC. Protein product: CASSFWDRVSYEQYF.